This T cell receptor (beta chain) emerged from a study of T cells in Graves' hyperthyroidism and ophthalmopathy. Diagnoses were established using clinical symptoms, serum thyroxine and TRAb, thyroid ultrasound and orbital computed tomography. This CDR3 comprises 17 residues. Germline CDR1 MNHNS, CDR2 SASEGT. V lost 8 bases, J lost 1 base, and 13 bases stayed unmatched. Template material for amplifying TCR beta CDR3 regions consisted of RNA transcripts. RT-PCR in the first round (using the HTBI primer set) targeted the TCR CDR3. TCRdb recomputed calls from the multiplex PCR reads with MiXCR, one row per CDR3 protein. Among 400,000 to 450,000 distinct CDR3 sequences listed, under 15% were seen once. This clonotype was found a few times.

The source of this sequence is a man aged 18 to 35 with Graves' ophthalmopathy. The sample taken for sequencing was blood. This chain connects TRBV6-1 to TRBJ2-2; 7 positions agree with TRBD2. The CDR3 DNA reads as TGTGCCAGCGTTGGCTCGCTAGCGGAATTGAACACCGGGGAGCTGTTTTTT. It codes for CASVGSLAELNTGELFF.